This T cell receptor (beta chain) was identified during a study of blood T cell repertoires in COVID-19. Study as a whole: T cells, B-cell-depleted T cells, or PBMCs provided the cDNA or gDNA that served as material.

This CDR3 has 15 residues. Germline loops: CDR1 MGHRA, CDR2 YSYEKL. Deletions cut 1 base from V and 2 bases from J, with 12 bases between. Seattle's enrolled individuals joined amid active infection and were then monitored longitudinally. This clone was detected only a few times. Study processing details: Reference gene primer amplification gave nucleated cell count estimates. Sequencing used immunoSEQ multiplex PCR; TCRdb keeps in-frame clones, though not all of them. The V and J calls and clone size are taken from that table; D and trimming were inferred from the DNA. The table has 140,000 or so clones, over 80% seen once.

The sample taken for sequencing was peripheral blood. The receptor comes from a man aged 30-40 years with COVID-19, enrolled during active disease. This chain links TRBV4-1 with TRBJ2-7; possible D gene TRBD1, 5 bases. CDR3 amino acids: CASSQGQFSPYEQYF. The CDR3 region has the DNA TGCGCCAGCAGCCAAGGACAGTTTTCCCCCTACGAGCAGTACTTC.